The rows below give T cell receptor beta chains drawn from one sample of a study of regulatory T cells in long-lasting Graves disease. TCRdb reanalysed the multiplex PCR reads using MiXCR and keeps one entry per CDR3 protein. Among 400,000 to 500,000 distinct CDR3 sequences listed, 15% were seen once. The sample was also linked to a second study, of T cells in Graves' hyperthyroidism and ophthalmopathy.

Sequenced here: peripheral blood mononuclear cells (PBMCs), sampled at new diagnosis, from a patient treated with antithyroid drugs. Receptors originate from a woman in her 30s with Graves disease. The CDR3 runs from the conserved cysteine through the conserved F or W. D genes are given only for firm matches. Clone size appears in some rows only: once, few, many, or a class for an expanded clone.

>many|TRBV20-1|TRBJ2-4|NA
CSARGLAKNIQYF
TGCAGTGCACGGGGACTAGCCAAAAACATTCAGTACTTC
>NA|TRBV6-1|TRBJ2-6|TRBD1
CASRQGSGAGANVLTF
TGTGCCAGCAGACAGGGGTCAGGCGCTGGGGCCAACGTCCTGACTTTC
>few|TRBV4-2|TRBJ2-1|NA
CASSQGGANEQFF
TGTGCCAGCAGCCAAGGGGGAGCTAATGAGCAGTTCTTC
>NA|TRBV24-1|TRBJ2-2|NA
CATSLPAGTGELFF
TGTGCCACCAGTCTTCCCGCGGGCACCGGGGAGCTGTTTTTT
>NA|TRBV18|TRBJ2-7|NA
CASSPGSLAAGYEQYF
TGTGCCAGCTCACCGGGTTCCTTAGCGGCCGGCTACGAGCAGTACTTC
>few|TRBV12-3/TRBV12-4|TRBJ1-1|NA
CASRRSGVNTEAFF
TGTGCCAGCAGACGGTCCGGGGTTAACACTGAAGCTTTCTTT
>few|TRBV6-2/TRBV6-3|TRBJ2-5|NA
CASSLRETETQYF
TGTGCCAGCAGTCTGCGGGAAACGGAGACCCAGTACTTC
>NA|TRBV4-1|TRBJ2-1|NA
CASSQGGTPNEQFF
TGCGCCAGCAGCCAAGGGGGGACACCTAATGAGCAGTTCTTC
>few|TRBV5-1|TRBJ1-1|NA
CASSLNPRPPNTEAFF
TGCGCCAGCAGCTTGAATCCCCGGCCCCCGAACACTGAAGCTTTCTTT
>NA|TRBV18|TRBJ2-7|NA
CASSPRGDPATRQYF
TGTGCCAGCTCACCACGGGGGGACCCGGCTACGAGGCAGTACTTC
>once|TRBV6-5|TRBJ2-1|NA
CASSYSPLEQFF
TGTGCCAGCAGTTACTCTCCGCTAGAGCAGTTCTTC
>few|TRBV27|TRBJ2-7|NA
CASSLSTQAYEQYF
TGTGCCAGCAGTTTATCGACCCAGGCCTACGAGCAGTACTTC
>few|TRBV10-3|TRBJ1-5|TRBD1
CAISDGRGQGQPQHF
TGTGCCATCAGTGACGGCAGGGGGCAAGGTCAGCCCCAGCATTTT
>NA|TRBV7-2|TRBJ2-1|NA
CASSLTGVDGLNYF
TGTGCCAGCAGCTTAACAGGAGTGGACGGACTCAACTACTTC
>many|TRBV4-1|TRBJ2-7|NA
CASSREGGNTYEQYF
TGCGCCAGCAGCCGTGAGGGCGGCAATACCTACGAGCAGTACTTC
>few|TRBV14|TRBJ2-7|NA
CASSHSGLPYEQYF
TGTGCCAGCAGCCATTCCGGTCTCCCTTACGAGCAGTACTTC
>many|TRBV20-1|TRBJ2-1|TRBD2
CSARKAGGHNEQFF
TGCAGTGCTAGGAAGGCGGGAGGACACAATGAGCAGTTCTTC
>few|TRBV27|TRBJ2-7|NA
CASSLVGKYEQYF
TGTGCCAGCAGTTTAGTGGGAAAGTACGAGCAGTACTTC
>NA|TRBV9|TRBJ2-3|TRBD1
CASSVPLQGAPDTQYF
TGTGCCAGCAGCGTCCCGCTACAGGGGGCCCCAGATACGCAGTATTTT
>NA|TRBV5-4|TRBJ2-5|TRBD1
CASSLGQGPSRLMQTQYF
TGTGCCAGCAGCTTGGGACAGGGCCCGTCTCGCCTGATGCAGACCCAGTACTTC
>few|TRBV6-1|TRBJ1-5|NA
CASSDRVSNQPQHF
TGTGCCAGCAGTGACAGGGTTAGCAATCAGCCCCAGCATTTT
>many|TRBV7-6|TRBJ2-7|NA
CASSISTPTSSPGEQYF
TGTGCCAGCAGTATAAGCACCCCTACTAGTTCCCCGGGGGAGCAGTACTTC
>NA|TRBV5-4|TRBJ2-2|TRBD1
CASSFLSGGQTGELFF
TGTGCCAGCAGCTTCCTTTCAGGGGGTCAGACCGGGGAGCTGTTTTTT
>many|TRBV18|TRBJ2-5|NA
CASSRQSETQYF
TGTGCCAGCTCACGTCAGTCGGAGACCCAGTACTTC
>many|TRBV29-1|TRBJ1-1|NA
CSEGMNTEAFF
TGCAGCGAGGGGATGAACACTGAAGCTTTCTTT
>NA|TRBV4-1|TRBJ2-1|NA
CASSQGSYEQFF
TGCGCCAGCAGCCAAGGAAGCTATGAGCAGTTCTTC
>many|TRBV2|TRBJ1-2|NA
CASSVKSRQGGYTF
TGTGCCAGCAGTGTTAAGTCCAGACAAGGGGGCTACACCTTC
>many|TRBV20-1|TRBJ1-5|NA
CSARDPPGPQHF
TGCAGTGCTAGAGATCCGCCTGGGCCCCAGCATTTT